This is a list of T cell receptor beta chains from one sample in a study of T cells after yellow fever vaccination. TCRdb re-called the 5' RACE reads with MiXCR, one entry per CDR3 protein. Counted here are tens of thousands of distinct CDR3 sequences, about 6.3% occurring once; the ten biggest clones make up approximately 24%. The sample here was CD8+ T cells not binding an NS4B(214-222) dextramer, sorted from PBMCs, taken roughly 47 days after the first yellow fever vaccination. These receptors were collected from a man aged 18 to 30 who received the YFV17D yellow fever vaccine. CDR3s include the opening cysteine and the closing phenylalanine or tryptophan. A D gene is named only where the DNA matches it firmly. Rows give clone size only sometimes, using once, few, many, or a class for an expanded clone.

J | size | V | D | CDR3 | DNA
TRBJ2-1 | . | TRBV5-1 | TRBD2 | CASSLAGGPNEQFF | TGCGCCAGCAGCTTAGCGGGGGGCCCCAATGAGCAGTTCTTC
TRBJ2-5 | many | TRBV28 | . | CASSLGRDSQETQYF | TGTGCCAGCAGTTTAGGGAGGGACAGCCAAGAGACCCAGTACTTC
TRBJ2-2 | few | TRBV11-1 | TRBD1 | CASSATGGLSGELFF | TGTGCCAGCAGCGCAACAGGGGGCTTATCCGGGGAGCTGTTTTTT
TRBJ1-2 | . | TRBV4-3 | TRBD1 | CASSQETGTAYGYTF | TGCGCCAGCAGCCAGGAGACTGGGACAGCCTATGGCTACACCTTC
TRBJ2-2 | few | TRBV5-5 | TRBD2 | CASSPWTSGGTGELFF | TGTGCCAGCAGCCCTTGGACTAGCGGGGGTACCGGGGAGCTGTTTTTT
TRBJ2-3 | many | TRBV4-1 | TRBD2 | CASSQGGGMDTQYF | TGCGCCAGCAGCCAAGGCGGGGGTATGGATACGCAGTATTTT
TRBJ2-5 | many | TRBV7-9 | TRBD2 | CASSPRLAGTETQYF | TGTGCCAGCAGCCCCAGACTAGCGGGGACGGAGACCCAGTACTTC
TRBJ2-2 | many | TRBV4-1 | . | CASSQGVWSGELFF | TGCGCCAGCAGCCAAGGTGTCTGGTCCGGGGAGCTGTTTTTT
TRBJ2-3 | . | TRBV12-3/TRBV12-4 | TRBD2 | CTSSSTGTSGGTDTQYF | TGTACCAGCAGTTCTACCGGGACTAGCGGGGGGACAGATACGCAGTATTTT
TRBJ2-3 | few | TRBV4-1 | . | CASSQERGGDTQYF | TGCGCCAGCAGCCAAGAGCGGGGCGGGGATACGCAGTATTTT
TRBJ2-2 | few | TRBV4-1 | TRBD1 | CASSQATGGLGTGELFF | TGCGCCAGCAGCCAAGCTACAGGGGGCTTGGGCACCGGGGAGCTGTTTTTT
TRBJ2-3 | . | TRBV4-3 | . | CASSQDRTAPGDTQYF | TGCGCCAGCAGCCAAGATCGGACAGCCCCTGGGGATACGCAGTATTTT
TRBJ2-7 | many | TRBV4-1 | TRBD1 | CASSLNLDRGLIEQYF | TGCGCCAGCAGCTTGAACCTGGACAGGGGGCTGATCGAGCAGTACTTC
TRBJ1-6 | few | TRBV11-2 | TRBD1 | CASSPPSRTGGLRMNNSPLHF | TGTGCCAGCAGCCCCCCGTCCAGGACAGGGGGCCTCAGGATGAATAATTCACCCCTCCACTTT
TRBJ1-6 | few | TRBV20-1 | TRBD1 | CSATWDSPGRPYNSPLHF | TGCAGTGCGACCTGGGACAGCCCAGGACGCCCCTATAATTCACCCCTCCACTTT
TRBJ1-3 | . | TRBV7-9 | . | CDSSLGSVEGNTIYF | TGTGACAGCAGCTTAGGGTCTGTGGAAGGAAACACCATATATTTT
TRBJ1-2 | . | TRBV4-3 | . | CASSQGGTSGYTF | TGCGCCAGCAGCCAAGGAGGGACTTCGGGCTACACCTTC
TRBJ2-2 | few | TRBV4-3 | . | CASSHLTDTGELFF | TGCGCCAGCAGCCATCTGACAGACACCGGGGAGCTGTTTTTT
TRBJ2-1 | . | TRBV7-6 | TRBD1 | CASSSDRGDEQFF | TGTGCCAGCAGTTCTGACAGGGGCGATGAGCAGTTCTTC
TRBJ2-5 | many | TRBV7-2 | . | CASRVDLDSLGETQYF | TGTGCCAGTAGAGTCGATCTGGACTCTCTGGGGGAGACCCAGTACTTC
TRBJ2-1 | . | TRBV20-1 | TRBD2 | CSARDYELAGAPSEQFF | TGCAGTGCTAGAGATTATGAACTAGCGGGGGCCCCGTCTGAGCAGTTCTTC
TRBJ2-3 | . | TRBV27 | . | CASSFGASTDTQYF | TGTGCCAGCAGTTTTGGGGCGTCAACAGATACGCAGTATTTT
TRBJ2-6 | few | TRBV6-1 | TRBD2 | CASSEGGGYSGANVLTF | TGTGCCAGCAGTGAAGGCGGGGGGTACTCTGGGGCCAACGTCCTGACTTTC
TRBJ2-1 | few | TRBV20-1 | TRBD2 | CSARPTTSGGALSDEQFF | TGCAGTGCTAGACCTACGACTAGCGGGGGGGCCCTTAGCGATGAGCAGTTCTTC
TRBJ1-2 | few | TRBV7-7 | . | CASSLRGNYGYTF | TGTGCTAGCAGCTTGCGGGGCAACTATGGCTACACCTTC
TRBJ1-2 | few | TRBV7-2 | . | CASRPGRYGYTF | TGTGCCAGCAGACCCGGACGGTATGGCTACACCTTC
TRBJ2-6 | . | TRBV6-5 | . | CASSYTGRFSSGANVLTF | TGTGCCAGCAGTTACACGGGACGGTTTAGCTCTGGGGCCAACGTCCTGACTTTC
TRBJ2-1 | many | TRBV3-1 | . | CASSQDQGFHEQFF | TGTGCCAGCAGCCAAGATCAAGGCTTTCATGAGCAGTTCTTC
TRBJ2-3 | many | TRBV9 | . | CASSPRRGAAYSTDTQYF | TGTGCCAGCAGCCCACGGAGGGGGGCAGCGTACTCCACAGATACGCAGTATTTT
TRBJ1-6 | many | TRBV12-3/TRBV12-4 | . | CASSLEADNSPLHF | TGTGCCAGCAGTTTGGAGGCCGATAATTCACCCCTCCACTTT
TRBJ2-3 | many | TRBV12-3/TRBV12-4 | TRBD1 | CASSLADREYDTQYF | TGTGCCAGCAGTTTAGCCGACAGGGAGTACGATACGCAGTATTTT
TRBJ2-1 | many | TRBV20-1 | . | CSAPGPGANEQFF | TGCAGTGCCCCCGGCCCGGGCGCCAATGAGCAGTTCTTC
TRBJ2-2 | . | TRBV7-3 | TRBD2 | CASSLKQARGALGGELFF | TGTGCCAGCAGTTTAAAGCAGGCGCGGGGGGCGCTTGGCGGGGAGCTGTTTTTT
TRBJ1-1 | few | TRBV6-2/TRBV6-3 | . | CASSYDVREGLNTEAFF | TGTGCCAGCAGTTACGACGTCAGGGAGGGACTGAACACTGAAGCTTTCTTT
TRBJ2-1 | . | TRBV6-2/TRBV6-3 | TRBD2 | CATLPGGDYYNEQFF | TGTGCCACCCTCCCCGGGGGGGATTACTACAATGAGCAGTTCTTC
TRBJ2-1 | . | TRBV14 | . | CASSQVRFEQFF | TGTGCCAGCAGCCAAGTCAGGTTTGAGCAGTTCTTC